This TCR beta chain comes out of a study of T-cell memory formation after mild COVID-19. V was clipped by 1 base and J by 7 bases, with 17 bases between them. Per germline, CDR1 SSHAT and CDR2 FNYEAQ (reference sequence). This CDR3 has 16 amino acids. Each CDR3 protein gets one entry after TCRdb re-called the 5' RACE reads with MiXCR. The repertoire holds about 180,000 distinct CDR3 sequences, with less than 20% as singletons. Material: PBMCs or a T cell subset sorted from them (not recorded which). The sequence was obtained from a man between 18 and 35 years old who had mild COVID-19 (a few samples of this study predate the infection). Cell type and time point are not known. The chain is built from TRBV7-7 and TRBJ2-1; D possibly corresponds to TRBD1 (5 bases). Written as DNA, the CDR3 is TGTGCCAGCAGCTTAGTGGTTGGGGCCAAGGGAAATGAGCAGTTCTTC. It translates to CASSLVVGAKGNEQFF.